This T cell receptor beta chain was found in a study of T cells in Graves' hyperthyroidism and ophthalmopathy. Authors of the study amplified TCR beta CDR3 regions from RNA transcripts. With the HTBI primer set, the TCR CDR3 went through a first round of RT-PCR. TCRdb reprocessed the multiplex PCR reads via MiXCR and lists one record per CDR3 protein. Of 640,000 or so distinct CDR3 sequences listed, 14% are singletons. Reasons for excluding patients were uncontrolled infection, other autoimmune disease, pregnancy or lactation. PBMCs were derived from around 10 ml fresh peripheral blood. Study-level points and caveats: The majority of expanded thyroid clonotypes above 0.001 also appeared in blood.

This clonotype has more than one count but fewer than ten. Its antigen remains unidentified. Germline-derived CDR1 and CDR2 are GTSNPN and SVGIG (reference sequence). The CDR3 extends over 16 amino acids. V lost 4 bases, J lost 1 base, and 17 bases lay in between. The TCR comes from a young woman with Graves' ophthalmopathy. What was sequenced was blood. The chain recombines TRBV30 with TRBJ2-1, with a tentative D call TRBD2 (6 bases). CDR3 sequence: CAWTLLGGASYNEQFF. The CDR3 DNA reads TGTGCCTGGACTCTACTTGGAGGGGCATCCTACAATGAGCAGTTCTTC.